Listed here are 26 T cell receptor beta chains from one sample, sequenced in a study of shared clonotypes between healthy human individuals. Sequencing was performed with immunoSEQ multiplex PCR; in TCRdb, only in-frame clones are kept and a portion is missing. The profile shows more than 400,000 clones, about 85% of them singletons. The specimen sequenced was PBMCs. These TCRs come from a woman aged 40 to 50 in good health. Some clones in this sample may be carry-over from other donors' samples.

The rearrangement uses TRBV5-1 and TRBJ1-1; TRBD1 might be the D (6 bases). Germline-derived CDR1 and CDR2 are SGHRS and YFSETQ. The CDR3 extends over 15 amino acids. Trimming took off 0 bases at V and 5 bases at J, with 14 bases between the two ends. This CDR3 is CASSLDGRGGTEAFF. In nucleotides, the CDR3 is TGCGCCAGCAGCTTGGACGGCAGGGGAGGTACTGAAGCTTTCTTT.

This clone was seen once. This chain connects TRBV9 to TRBJ1-1, with D possibly matching TRBD1 (5 bases). V was cut by 0 bases and J by 8 bases, with 14 bases left in between. CDR3 length equals 14 residues. Germline V gene data show CDR1 as SGDLS and CDR2 as YYNGEE. CDR3 DNA sequence: TGTGCCAGCAGCGTAGGACCTACGAGGGGAGAAGCTTTCTTT. As protein: CASSVGPTRGEAFF.

This chain uses TRBV7-8 with TRBJ2-7, with D perhaps TRBD2 (5 bases). CDR1 and CDR2 (germline): SGHVS, FQNEAQ. Trimming pared 7 bases from V and 4 bases from J, leaving 14 bases between. The CDR3 is 13 residues long. The CDR3 DNA follows: TGTGCCAGCACCGGCGACTATTGGTACGAGCAGTACTTC. It specifies CASTGDYWYEQYF.

The rearrangement links TRBV5-4 to TRBJ2-7, with TRBD1 as a possible D gene (6 bases). The CDR3 contains 13 residues. The V gene lost 3 bases and the J gene lost 3 bases, with 10 bases spanning the gap. Germline values: CDR1 SGHNT, CDR2 YYREEE (reference sequence). The CDR3 loop reads CASSSGAHYEQYF. The CDR3 DNA follows: TGTGCCAGCAGCTCAGGGGCGCACTACGAGCAGTACTTC.

This sequence joins TRBV10-1 and TRBJ2-7; the match to TRBD2 covers 8 bases. Germline CDR1 and CDR2: WNHNN and SYGVQD (reference sequence). CDR3 size: 13 residues. V gave up 6 bases and J gave up 3 bases; unmatched junction bases: 4. The CDR3 nucleotides are TGCGCCAGCAGAGCGGGAGAAAGCTACGAGCAGTACTTC. Its translation: CASRAGESYEQYF.

The V and J genes are TRBV28 and TRBJ1-2; D uncertain. V was trimmed by 4 bases and J by 8 bases, leaving 17 bases between them. Germline values: CDR1 MDHEN, CDR2 SYDVKM. The CDR3 contains 14 residues. CDR3 in DNA: TGTGCCAGCAGTTCCCCGGCATCCGTGGAGGGCTACACCTTC. As protein: CASSSPASVEGYTF.

Only a few counts were recorded for this clone. The chain uses TRBV29-1 and TRBJ2-5; TRBD2 agrees at 8 bases. CDR1 SQVTM and CDR2 ANQGSEA come from the germline V gene. This CDR3 is 13 amino acids long. J was trimmed by 7 bases and V by 0 bases; bases with no gene match: 4. This CDR3 is CSVEEQRETTQYF. The CDR3, as DNA: TGCAGCGTTGAAGAACAGCGGGAGACGACCCAGTACTTC. Drawing the rest from reference TRBV29-1 and TRBJ2-5, the complete variable domain is SAVISQKPSRDICQRGTSLTIQCQVDSQVTMMFWYRQQPGQSLTLIATANQGSEATYESGFVIDKFPISRPNLTFSTLTVSNMSPEDSSIYLCSVEEQRETTQYFGPGTRLLVL.

Turning to this clone: This is likely an artifact of a read error, given a far larger clone one base away. The same CDR3 can be traced to other DNA sequences in this sample. J is TRBJ2-2 and V is TRBV7-3; 10 bases are a match to TRBD1. The germline CDR1 and CDR2 sequences are SGHTA and FQGTGA. This CDR3 is 17 amino acids long. CDR3 nucleotides: TGTGCCAGCAGCTTACCCGTCCGGGACAGGGGCACCGGGGAGCTGTTTTTC. Translation: CASSLPVRDRGTGELFF.

The chain joins TRBV6-6 to TRBJ1-4, with 7 bases matching TRBD1. This CDR3 has 15 amino acids. With V trimmed by 2 bases and J by 0 bases, 0 bases remained unmatched. Germline V gene data show CDR1 as MNHNY and CDR2 as SVGAGI (reference sequence). The DNA of the CDR3 is TGTGCCAGCAGTTACGACAGGGCAACTAATGAAAAACTGTTTTTT. Residues: CASSYDRATNEKLFF.

About this clone itself: This likely traces to a read error, being one base from a far larger clone. In the same sample, other DNA sequences code for this CDR3. The genes are TRBV7-6 and TRBJ2-5; D perhaps matches TRBD2 (6 bases). The assigned J gene may be wrong: the sequence end matches TRBJ2-7 better. The CDR3 spans 14 residues. CDR1 is SGHVS, CDR2 FNYEAQ, per germline. The CDR3 nucleotides are TGTGCCAGCACCCCGGGACTGGCGGGATACGAGCAGTACTTC. It encodes CASTPGLAGYEQYF.

The rearrangement joins TRBV7-9 to TRBJ2-3, with D unresolved. Germline V CDR1 and CDR2: SEHNR, FQNEAQ (reference sequence). V was shortened by 2 bases and J by 3 bases, with 6 bases between the two germline ends. There are 13 residues in the CDR3. DNA of the CDR3: TGTGCCAGCAGCTTACAAAGTACAGATACGCAGTATTTT. This codes for CASSLQSTDTQYF.

For this clone: With only one base between it and a far larger clone, this is likely a read error. The sample contains more than one DNA sequence encoding this CDR3. The chain uses TRBV11-1 and TRBJ2-4; weak D call: TRBD1 (5 bases). This CDR3 is 16 amino acids long. Germline V CDR1 and CDR2: SGHAT, FQDESV (reference sequence). V shed 1 base and J shed 0 bases, with 10 bases lying between them. Here the CDR3 reads CASSLGAGLAKNIQYF. The CDR3, as DNA: TGTGCCAGCAGCTTAGGGGCAGGGCTAGCCAAAAACATTCAGTACTTC.

The chain combines TRBV10-3 with TRBJ1-1; 7 bases agree with TRBD1. CDR3 size: 13 residues. Germline trimming cut 6 bases from V and 0 bases from J; bases unmatched to any gene: 1. The germline CDR1 and CDR2 sequences are ENHRY and SYGVKD. This CDR3 reads CAIRGQMNTEAFF. DNA for the CDR3: TGTGCCATCAGGGGACAGATGAACACTGAAGCTTTCTTT.

A remark on this clone: Given a far larger clone just one base away, this is likely a sequencing read error. Other DNA sequences in this specimen translate into the identical CDR3. The chain couples TRBV18 to TRBJ2-5, with a tentative D call TRBD2 (6 bases). The DNA end is more similar to TRBJ2-7, so the J call may be wrong. The germline V gene encodes CDR1 KGHSH and CDR2 LQKENI. CDR3 size: 14 residues. This CDR3 is CASSTAGGPYEQYF. The CDR3 bases are TGTGCCAGCTCCACAGCAGGAGGGCCTTACGAGCAGTACTTC.

This clone was recorded once. Only one base separates this from a far larger clonotype, so it likely reflects a read error. The chain uses TRBV18 and TRBJ2-7; D is perhaps TRBD2 (5 bases). The CDR3 totals 15 residues. The germline V gene has CDR1 KGHSH and CDR2 LQKENI. V lost 1 base, J lost 3 bases, and 13 bases lay in between. The chain's CDR3 is CASSPRPRGDYEQYF. In DNA, the CDR3 is TGTGCCAGCTCACCACGACCACGGGGAGACTACGAGCAGTACTTC.

The chain is built from TRBV30 and TRBJ1-6; possibly TRBD1 for D (5 bases). CDR3 length: 14 amino acids. V gave up 3 bases and J gave up 7 bases, with 13 bases separating them. From germline, CDR1 is GTSNPN and CDR2 SVGIG (reference sequence). The CDR3, as DNA: TGTGCCTGGAGGCCCACAGGAGTAAATTCACCCCTCCACTTT. Translating gives CAWRPTGVNSPLHF.

A few counts support this clone. The chain recombines TRBV19 with TRBJ2-3; D gene ambiguous. CDR1 is LNHDA, CDR2 SQIVND, per germline (reference sequence). The CDR3 consists of 15 residues. V lost 7 bases, J lost 0 bases, and 14 bases lay in between. The CDR3 DNA reads as TGTGCCAGTACCAACACTGGGCCCAGCACAGATACGCAGTATTTT. Protein: CASTNTGPSTDTQYF.

The chain uses TRBV7-2 and TRBJ2-7; D unclear. Per the germline V gene, CDR1 is SGHTA and CDR2 is FQGNSA. The CDR3 is 12 amino acids. Trimming removed 5 bases at V and 6 bases at J, with 11 bases between. The CDR3 DNA reads TGTGCCAGCAGCCCCTACATCGGCGAGCAGTACTTC. It translates to CASSPYIGEQYF.

CDR3 amino acids: CAWSDRTSGETQYF. CDR3 in DNA: TGTGCCTGGAGTGATCGGACTAGCGGGGAGACCCAGTACTTC. The chain is built from TRBV30 and TRBJ2-5; 11 nucleotides line up with TRBD2. From germline, CDR1 is GTSNPN and CDR2 SVGIG (reference sequence). V dropped 1 base and J dropped 5; count of bases not matched to a gene: 3. This CDR3 contains 14 residues.

The CDR3 reads CASSSRTGGQYF. DNA for the CDR3: TGTGCCAGCAGCTCGAGAACAGGGGGGCAGTACTTC. V is TRBV7-9 and J is TRBJ2-7; TRBD1 matches 8 bases. This CDR3 is 12 amino acids long. Germline V gene data show CDR1 as SEHNR and CDR2 as FQNEAQ (reference sequence). V lost 4 bases and J lost 9; bases outside the gene matches: 5.

The rearrangement joins TRBV2 to TRBJ2-1, with TRBD2 matching over 12 bases. This CDR3 has 13 amino acids. CDR1 and CDR2 from the germline V gene are SNHLY and FYNNEI. Trimming at V came to 10 bases and at J to 7 bases, leaving 5 bases not matched to a gene. The CDR3 region is CATGTSGWNEQFF. CDR3 sequence (DNA): TGTGCCACCGGGACTAGCGGGTGGAATGAGCAGTTCTTC.

Concerning this clone: A far larger clone lies a single base away; this is likely a read error. The V call is TRBV4-3, the J call TRBJ2-2; D is unresolved. Germline V lookup: CDR1 LGHNA, CDR2 YSLEER. This CDR3 region has 16 residues. Trimming removed 1 base at V and 5 bases at J, with 14 bases between. The CDR3 loop reads CASSQGVGGETGELFF. For the CDR3, the DNA is TGCGCCAGCAGCCAAGGTGTTGGTGGAGAGACCGGGGAGCTGTTTTTT.

As concerns this clone: This may come from a read error, since a much larger clone is one base off. Other nucleotide sequences from this sample produce the same CDR3. The chain recombines TRBV19 with TRBJ1-5; no firm D call. Germline loops: CDR1 LNHDA, CDR2 SQIVND (reference sequence). This CDR3 is 15 amino acids long. CDR3 nucleotides: TGTGCCAGTAGTACCCCGCCTACCGGCAATCAGCCACAGCATTTT. This encodes CASSTPPTGNQPQHF.

Concerning this clone itself: Since a much larger clone is just one base distant, this may be a read error. Other nucleotide sequences from this sample produce the same CDR3. This sequence joins TRBV9 and TRBJ1-4, with D unresolved. The germline gives CDR1 SGDLS, CDR2 YYNGEE. V was cut by 0 bases and J by 6 bases, with 12 bases left in between. The CDR3 is made up of 15 amino acids. The CDR3 DNA is TGTGCCAGCAGCGTAGGCGAGGCCACTGATGAAAAACTGTTTTTT. Amino acid sequence: CASSVGEATDEKLFF.

The genes are TRBV19 and TRBJ1-4; tentative D call: TRBD1 (6 bases). This CDR3 has 13 residues. Germline assignment: CDR1 LNHDA and CDR2 SQIVND (reference sequence). The V and J ends lost 3 bases and 8 bases respectively, with 10 bases between them. CDR3 amino acids: CASSMGHSEKLFF. CDR3 DNA: TGTGCCAGTAGTATGGGACATTCAGAAAAACTGTTTTTT.

V and J are TRBV6-5 and TRBJ1-1; 7 nucleotides line up with TRBD1. This CDR3 contains 15 residues. Germline V gene lookup returns CDR1 MNHEY and CDR2 SVGAGI. V gave up 7 bases and J gave up 4 bases; unmatched junction bases: 12. This CDR3 is CASNQLTTGPTEAFF. The DNA of the CDR3 is TGTGCCAGCAACCAACTCACGACAGGGCCCACTGAAGCTTTCTTT.